This T cell receptor (beta chain) was obtained from a study of T-cell memory formation after mild COVID-19. Whole-study results and caveats: Contracting CD4+ clones were located mainly in CM and EM, and CD8+ clones in EMRA. SARS-CoV-2 specificity was not confirmed for second-wave clones peaking on day 37.

This clonotype was found a few times. The target antigen is unknown. In germline, CDR1 is DFQATT, CDR2 SNEGSKA (reference sequence). This CDR3 is 13 amino acids long. Trimming removed 2 bases from V and 0 bases from J, with 6 bases in between. TCRdb fed the 5' RACE reads into MiXCR, producing one record per CDR3 protein. The sample shows roughly 450,000 distinct CDR3 sequences, around a sixth of them seen only once. The sequenced sample was PBMCs or a T cell subset sorted from them (not recorded which). The rearrangement links TRBV20-1 to TRBJ2-3; either TRBD1 or TRBD2 may supply D (5 bases each). The origin of this receptor is an adult woman who had mild COVID-19 (a few samples of this study predate the infection). Cell type and time point are not known. As DNA, the CDR3 is TGCAGTGCTAGAAGGGACAGCACAGATACGCAGTATTTT. Encoded protein: CSARRDSTDTQYF.